Below are 12 T cell receptor beta chains sequenced from a single sample in a study of OX40 agonist ivuxolimab in advanced cancers. Clones were read by immunoSEQ multiplex PCR, and TCRdb kept only the in-frame ones, dropping some. The sample carries roughly 70,000 clones, more than 75% recorded once. Here the sequenced sample was CD4+ or CD8+ T cells sorted from blood, taken in a trial of the OX40 agonist ivuxolimab. These receptors were obtained from an adult with an advanced solid tumor such as melanoma, head and neck, liver or kidney cancer.

This chain links TRBV6-1 with TRBJ2-1; 9 bases fit TRBD2. This CDR3 contains 18 residues. Germline CDR1 reads MNHNS; CDR2 reads SASEGT. V was pared by 0 bases and J by 9 bases, with 15 bases of the junction left unmatched. The CDR3 is CASSEAFVGSGGSSEQFF. The CDR3 bases are TGTGCCAGCAGTGAAGCTTTCGTGGGGAGCGGGGGGTCCAGTGAGCAGTTCTTC.

The V gene is TRBV27, the J gene TRBJ2-1; the match to TRBD2 covers 7 bases. Unmatched junction bases numbered 5, after V lost 3 bases and J lost 0 bases. The length of the CDR3 is 16 residues. In germline, CDR1 is MNHEY, CDR2 SMNVEV (reference sequence). This CDR3 reads CASSLTSISSYNEQFF. CDR3 sequence (DNA): TGTGCCAGCAGTTTGACTAGCATTAGCTCCTACAATGAGCAGTTCTTC.

This clone was seen just once. The chain links TRBV10-2 to TRBJ2-3, with 14 bases lining up with TRBD2. Losses at the gene ends were 6 bases for V and 4 bases for J; bases not matched to a gene: 6. Germline V lookup: CDR1 WSHSY, CDR2 SAAADI. The CDR3 extends over 16 amino acids. The chain's CDR3 is CASRGTSGGGADTQYF. CDR3 nucleotides: TGCGCCAGCAGGGGGACTAGCGGGGGTGGCGCAGATACGCAGTATTTT.

The rearrangement uses TRBV5-1 and TRBJ2-1; possible D gene TRBD1, 6 bases. The V gene lost 5 bases and the J gene lost 2 bases, with 11 bases spanning the gap. CDR3 length equals 14 residues. The V gene's germline CDR1 is SGHRS and CDR2 YFSETQ. For the CDR3, the DNA is TGCGCCAGCAGGCAACAGGGAGCCTACAATGAGCAGTTCTTC. The encoded protein is CASRQQGAYNEQFF.

This clone has only a few counts. The chain couples TRBV23-1 to TRBJ2-7; the D gene is possibly TRBD1 (6 bases). TRBV23-1 is classed as an ORF, of uncertain function. Trimming shortened V by 8 bases and J by 0 bases, and 14 bases separated the two germline ends. The CDR3 consists of 14 residues. The CDR3 DNA sequence: TGCGCCAGCGTCAGGCACAGGGTCTCCTACGAGCAGTACGTC. Translation gives CASVRHRVSYEQYV.

This chain uses TRBV29-1 with TRBJ1-5; D remains unclear. V gave up 6 bases and J gave up 4 bases, with 13 bases separating them. The CDR3 loop spans 13 amino acids. Looked up from germline, CDR1 is SQVTM and CDR2 is ANQGSEA. The CDR3 protein is CSVRIAGNQPQHF. The CDR3 DNA follows: TGCAGCGTACGAATAGCGGGGAATCAGCCCCAGCATTTT.

The V call is TRBV28, the J call TRBJ1-1, with D possibly TRBD1 on 6 matching bases. Germline V gene sequence: CDR1 MDHEN, CDR2 SYDVKM. Trimming took off 3 bases at V and 3 bases at J, with 17 bases between the two ends. There are 16 residues in the CDR3. CDR3 coding DNA: TGTGCCAGCAGTTTCATGAGGGGGATGAAAGACACTGAAGCTTTCTTT. It yields the protein CASSFMRGMKDTEAFF.

V is TRBV29-1 and J is TRBJ1-3; perhaps TRBD1 as D (6 bases). Trimming stripped 3 bases from V and 1 base from J, with 16 bases between. The CDR3 runs 16 residues. In germline, CDR1 is SQVTM, CDR2 ANQGSEA. The CDR3 nucleotides are TGCAGCGTTGAGAAGCCCTTGGGGGCGTCTGGAAACACCATATATTTT. Translated, it gives CSVEKPLGASGNTIYF.

The chain recombines TRBV4-3 with TRBJ2-1; 8 bases align to TRBD2. CDR3 length equals 18 residues. Germline V gene data show CDR1 as LGHNA and CDR2 as YSLEER. V lost 1 base, J lost 0 bases, and 8 bases stayed unmatched. CDR3 sequence (DNA): TGCGCCAGCAGCCAAGCCGACATAGCGGGGAGCTCCTACAATGAGCAGTTCTTC. Amino acids: CASSQADIAGSSYNEQFF.

This chain joins TRBV19 and TRBJ1-5; 9 nucleotides agree with TRBD1. The CDR3 totals 16 residues. J was trimmed by 7 bases and V by 5 bases; bases with no gene match: 12. Per germline, CDR1 LNHDA and CDR2 SQIVND (reference sequence). DNA of the CDR3: TGTGCCAGTAGTCCCCCCGGGACAGGGTCGAGGCAGCCCCAGCATTTT. This codes for CASSPPGTGSRQPQHF.

V is TRBV19 and J is TRBJ2-7, with 14 bases lining up with TRBD2. The CDR3 has 17 amino acids. From germline, CDR1 is LNHDA and CDR2 SQIVND (reference sequence). The trim removed 3 bases at V and 3 bases at J, leaving 7 bases unmatched. Written as DNA, the CDR3 is TGTGCCAGTAGTATCCGCCTGACTAGCGGGAGGGGCTACGAGCAGTACTTC. Protein sequence: CASSIRLTSGRGYEQYF.

The CDR3 DNA reads TGTGCCAGCAGTTTAGCGGGAGCTGAGCAGTTCTTC. This gives the protein CASSLAGAEQFF. This rearrangement joins TRBV2 to TRBJ2-1, with 9 bases aligning to TRBD2. The CDR3 has 12 amino acids. With 5 bases clipped from V and 9 bases from J, the junction kept 2 bases outside the gene matches. CDR1 SNHLY and CDR2 FYNNEI come from the germline V gene.